This TCR beta chain is drawn from a study of shared clonotypes between healthy human individuals. General observations from the study: Naive subsets usually exceeded memory subsets in estimated richness. Compared with clonotypes that all four donors shared, non-shared clonotypes had lower generation probabilities.

This clone occurred once. Its antigen is currently unknown. Into CD45RA+ naive and CD45RA-negative memory subsets, the CD4+ cells were split. This CDR3 spans 16 amino acids. Germline CDR1 and CDR2: SGHAT and FQNNGV. V was trimmed by 1 base and J by 0 bases, leaving 13 bases between them. Repertoires were generated with immunoSEQ multiplex PCR, while TCRdb's copy carries only in-frame clones and drops some. The sample contains approximately 1,500,000 clones, roughly 96% of which appear only once. Sequencing used naive CD4+ T cells sorted from blood. Indicated subset: CD45RA+ positively selected. The genes are TRBV11-2 and TRBJ2-7; TRBD1 is a possible D gene (6 bases). The sequence derives from a man aged 30 to 39 in good health. The CDR3 coding sequence is TGTGCCAGCAGCTTAGGCGTAGGGGGTCTCTCCTACGAGCAGTACTTC. Protein product: CASSLGVGGLSYEQYF.